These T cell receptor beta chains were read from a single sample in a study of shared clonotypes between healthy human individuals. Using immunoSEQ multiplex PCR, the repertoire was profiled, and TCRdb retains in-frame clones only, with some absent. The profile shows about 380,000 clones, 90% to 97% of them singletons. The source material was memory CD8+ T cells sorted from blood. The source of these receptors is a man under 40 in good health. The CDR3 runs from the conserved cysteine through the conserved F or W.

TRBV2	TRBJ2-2	CASSVGTLLRTGELFF
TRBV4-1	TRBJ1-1	CASSRFGGVEAFF
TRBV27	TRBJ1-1	CASSFREGTEAFF
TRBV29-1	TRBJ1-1	CSVSRTLVNTEAFF
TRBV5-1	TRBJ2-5	CASSGGLARETQYF
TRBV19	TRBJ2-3	CASSIVLAATSTDTQYF
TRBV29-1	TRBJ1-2	CSVRDRANYGYTF
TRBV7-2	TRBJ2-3	CASSLAGTSLATDTQYF
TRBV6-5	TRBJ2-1	CASSYGQDYNEQFF
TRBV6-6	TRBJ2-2	CASRTANTGELFF
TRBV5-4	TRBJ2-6	CASSLDRGFRSGANALTF
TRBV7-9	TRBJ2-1	CASSLVSGRGGNEQFF
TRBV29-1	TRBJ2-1	CSVEVNQLSYNEQFF
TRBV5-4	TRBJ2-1	CASSMGLAGHEQFF
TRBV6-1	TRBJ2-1	CASRDPSGSNEQFF
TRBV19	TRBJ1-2	CASSGTGTGGGGYTF
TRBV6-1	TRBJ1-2	CASNRQGTANYGYTF
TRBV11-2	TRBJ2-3	CASSLASGRTDTQYF
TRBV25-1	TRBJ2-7	CASSESTGGYEQYF
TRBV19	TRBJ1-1	CASSIRENTEAFF
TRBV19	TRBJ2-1	CASSNSGRAHYNEQFF
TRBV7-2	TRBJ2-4	CASSRVGSGRGVINIQYF
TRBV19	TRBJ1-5	CASSVERQVPQPQHF
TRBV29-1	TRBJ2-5	CSVTPGETQYF
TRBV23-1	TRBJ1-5	CASSLQPQHF
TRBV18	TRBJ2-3	CASSPASGGGSDTQYF
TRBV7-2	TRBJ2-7	CASSLEAGGSYEQYF
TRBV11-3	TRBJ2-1	CASSLEGTSGRANEQFF
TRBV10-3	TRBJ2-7	CAISELSYEQYF
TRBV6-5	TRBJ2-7	CASSSPGINEQYF
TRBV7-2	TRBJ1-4	CASSLTGGEKLFF
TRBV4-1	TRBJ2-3	CASSQVREDTQYF
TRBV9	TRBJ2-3	CASSVEREGDTQYF
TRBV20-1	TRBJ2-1	CSAPSYNEQFF
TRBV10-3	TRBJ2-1	CAIGRLAGGRKFF
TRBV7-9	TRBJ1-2	CASSFGQDYGYTF
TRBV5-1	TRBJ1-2	CASSLRAKATGGYGYTF